This note documents a single TCR beta chain sequence. The antigen this receptor binds is unknown. Base qualities were left out, and no much larger clone turns up one base away. CDR1 and CDR2 were assigned from the germline V gene as SGHNT and YENEEA. Taken from cysteine to phenylalanine, the CDR3 has 14 residues. Just the 42-base CDR3 DNA is kept, in frame starting at base 1. V was cut back by 2 bases and J by 3 bases, leaving a gap of 10 bases between them. This specimen belongs to a study of T cell changes during pregnancy in multiple sclerosis (dated by TCRdb to between 2019 and 2020). With regard to the full study: The study examined how the T cell repertoire changed over the course of pregnancy in women with multiple sclerosis.

Libraries were made using the immunoSEQ multiplex PCR assay. TCRdb re-hosts the immuneACCESS table, in-frame sequences only. Its copies lack some clones; in the studies checked, an unresolved V gene accounts for under half of them, and the cause for the rest is not known. The sample table holds approximately 51,000 clones, of which 85% to 95% were seen once. The ten largest clonotypes hold 1.5% to 2% of the sample. Material: peripheral blood, obtained in the second trimester of pregnancy. This clonotype was obtained from a female donor with multiple sclerosis, enrolled in a pregnancy study. The chain couples TRBV11-3 to TRBJ2-5, and perhaps TRBD2 as D gene, on 5 matching bases. The CDR3 protein is CASSLSDLEETQYF. Here is the DNA: TGTGCCAGCAGCTTATCGGACTTAGAAGAGACCCAGTACTTC.